The TCR beta chain under discussion was sequenced for a study of T-cell reconstitution after alpha-beta-depleted transplantation in children. The study, taken as a whole, reports: From newly produced T cells came most of the T-cell counts and diversity one year after transplant. At around two months after transplant, the alpha-beta T cells were reportedly derived from several hundred expanded clones that came from non-depleted graft cells. Diversity of TCRbeta at day 60 was high in some patients, arising from surviving recipient T cells and thymic progenitors.

CDR3 length: 16 residues. Germline V gene lookup returns CDR1 MGHRA and CDR2 YSYEKL. V shed 2 bases and J 6 bases; nucleotides not matched to a gene: 7. Concerning this clonotype itself: Its antigen is as yet unknown.

TCRbeta library construction was performed incorporating unique molecular identifiers. MiXCR, run by TCRdb on the PCR reads, gives a single entry per CDR3 protein. The sample contains about 980,000 distinct CDR3 sequences, about 31% of which appear only once. This specimen consisted of PBMCs, mostly from graft donor cells, obtained 360 days after TCRalphabeta/CD19-depleted stem cell transplant. The chain couples TRBV4-1 to TRBJ2-3, with 11 nucleotides matching TRBD2. The TCR sequence derives from a boy younger than two who had a stem cell transplant for SCID, so the T cells may come from the graft donor. CDR3 sequence reads: CASSQLAGGLGDTQYF. The CDR3 DNA is TGCGCCAGCAGCCAACTAGCGGGGGGCCTCGGCGATACGCAGTATTTT.